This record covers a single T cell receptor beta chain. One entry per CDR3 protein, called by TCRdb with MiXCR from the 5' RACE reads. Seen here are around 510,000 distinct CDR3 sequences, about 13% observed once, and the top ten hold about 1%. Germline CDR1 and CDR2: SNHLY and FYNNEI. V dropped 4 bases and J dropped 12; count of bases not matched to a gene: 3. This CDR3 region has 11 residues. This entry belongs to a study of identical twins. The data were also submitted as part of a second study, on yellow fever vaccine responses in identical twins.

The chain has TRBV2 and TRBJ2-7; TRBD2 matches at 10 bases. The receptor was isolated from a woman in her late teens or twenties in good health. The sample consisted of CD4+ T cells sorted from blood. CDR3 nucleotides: TGTGCCAGCAGTGGAAGCGGGGGGGTGTACTTC. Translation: CASSGSGGVYF.